The sequence of this T cell receptor (beta chain) was determined in a study of cytomegalovirus exposure and HLA in healthy donors. Nominally healthy donors were sampled, though unrecorded immune exposures were likely. The study, taken as a whole, reports: In an earlier analysis, in some 500 donors, most V segments appeared productive either ~87% or ~30% of the time. Confirmation in vitro established that a few CMV-associated chains were specific for CMV antigens.

Use of 60 Vbeta and 13 Jbeta primers characterized the PCR. Using immunoSEQ multiplex PCR, the repertoire was profiled, and TCRdb retains in-frame clones only, with some absent. The table lists 140,000 to 150,000 clones, roughly 77% of them singletons. Notes on this clone: Its antigen remains unidentified. The germline gene is not matched at one end of the junction; a read error may be the cause.

Germline CDR1 and CDR2: ENHRY and SYGVKD. The CDR3 is 17 amino acids. Sequencing was performed on PBMCs. The chain has TRBV10-3 and TRBJ2-1; 7 bases are shared with TRBD1. The TCR comes from a male donor in good health and CMV-seronegative. CDR3 sequence: CAISDPGTDDSYNGQFF. In nucleotides, the CDR3 is TGTGCCATCAGTGACCCCGGGACAGATGACTCCTACAATGGGCAGTTCTTC.